This T cell receptor beta chain was identified in a study of T-cell memory formation after mild COVID-19. Study-wide context: Largely, the TCR clusters proved donor specific.

Ten or more counts support this clonotype. MiXCR, run by TCRdb on the 5' RACE reads, gives a single entry per CDR3 protein. The sample yields more than 250,000 distinct CDR3 sequences, roughly 16% seen once. This clonotype was obtained from a man aged 18 to 29 who had mild COVID-19 (a few samples of this study predate the infection). Cell type and time point are not known. The sequencing sample was made of PBMCs or a T cell subset sorted from them (not recorded which).

CDR3 in amino acids: CASSLRQGWTEAFF. CDR3 DNA: TGTGCCAGCAGTTTACGACAGGGTTGGACTGAAGCTTTCTTT. The chain couples TRBV28 to TRBJ1-1; TRBD1 aligns across 7 bases. This CDR3 contains 14 residues. Germline loops: CDR1 MDHEN, CDR2 SYDVKM. The trim removed 2 bases at V and 5 bases at J, leaving 5 bases unmatched.